This record looks at one T cell receptor (beta chain) sequence and its context. This specimen comes from a study of blood T cell repertoires in COVID-19. Background on the study: Samples taken during acute and convalescent COVID-19 were collected in the United States, Italy and Spain. PBMCs, B-cell-depleted T cells, or T cells were the source of the cDNA or gDNA that made up the material.

As handled by the study authors: It was from reference gene primer amplification that nucleated cell counts were estimated. TCRdb's copy holds only in-frame clones and misses some; the assay was immunoSEQ multiplex PCR. V and J calls and clone size are as listed in that table; D and trimming were resolved from the DNA. The sample includes some 220,000 clones, less than 90% of them seen just once. The germline gives CDR1 MDHEN, CDR2 SYDVKM. The CDR3 length is 12 residues. Trimming took off 6 bases at V and 3 bases at J, with 8 bases between the two ends. Sample: peripheral blood. V gene TRBV28 combines with J gene TRBJ1-1; tentatively, D is TRBD1 (5 bases). This TCR derives from a woman of 80 years or more with active or convalescent COVID-19. The CDR3 DNA is TGTGCCAGCAGATCAGGGTACACTGAAGCTTTCTTT. It translates to CASRSGYTEAFF.